Listed below are T cell receptor beta chains from one sample, sequenced in a study of T cell repertoires in cytomegalovirus infection. TCRdb itself ran the reads through MiXCR, one entry per CDR3 protein. The repertoire includes about 140,000 distinct CDR3 sequences, about 6% of them detected once, and roughly 18% sits in the top ten. Sample: PBMCs. These receptors were taken from a human donor in good health (CMV status not recorded). Some clones in this sample may be carry-over from other donors' samples. Both conserved end residues are part of each CDR3. Fields, in order: CDR3 length, clone size, D gene, J gene, V gene, CDR3 protein, CDR3 DNA. A D gene is named only where the DNA matches it firmly. Only part of the rows carry a size: once, few, many, or a class if the clone is expanded.

>13|NA|NA|TRBJ1-1|TRBV29-1
CSAQGKMNTEAFF
TGCAGCGCCCAGGGGAAAATGAACACTGAAGCTTTCTTT
>12|many|NA|TRBJ1-6|TRBV6-6
CASSSGDSPLHF
TGTGCCAGCAGCTCTGGAGATTCACCCCTCCACTTT
>12|few|NA|TRBJ2-4|TRBV19
CASTDREDIQYF
TGTGCCAGCACCGACAGGGAGGACATTCAGTACTTC
>13|many|NA|TRBJ2-3|TRBV15
CATSRDQVGGPYF
TGTGCCACCAGCAGAGATCAGGTGGGGGGGCCCTATTTT
>16|many|NA|TRBJ1-6|TRBV6-2/TRBV6-3
CASSSPGIGDNSPLHF
TGTGCCAGCAGTTCGCCGGGAATTGGGGATAATTCACCCCTCCACTTT
>13|NA|NA|TRBJ1-5|TRBV20-1
CSARGNGHQPQHF
TGCAGTGCTAGGGGGAACGGGCATCAGCCCCAGCATTTT
>12|many|NA|TRBJ2-1|TRBV5-6
CASTLSPNEQFF
TGTGCCAGCACCCTCAGCCCCAATGAGCAGTTCTTC
>17|few|NA|TRBJ2-1|TRBV6-2/TRBV6-3
CASSYSGASGVYNEQFF
TGTGCCAGCAGTTACTCGGGGGCAAGCGGGGTATACAATGAGCAGTTCTTC
>16|NA|NA|TRBJ2-2|TRBV18
CASSTLAVSNTGELFF
TGTGCCAGCTCAACCTTGGCTGTATCTAACACCGGGGAGCTGTTTTTT
>11|many|NA|TRBJ2-1|TRBV7-8
CASSFGNEQFF
TGTGCCAGCAGCTTCGGCAATGAGCAGTTCTTC
>13|many|NA|TRBJ2-7|TRBV7-9
CASSRQTIYEQYF
TGTGCCAGCAGCCGACAGACTATCTACGAGCAGTACTTC
>14|many|NA|TRBJ2-2|TRBV5-6
CASSSGVNTGELFF
TGTGCCAGCAGCTCCGGGGTGAACACCGGGGAGCTGTTTTTT
>14|few|NA|TRBJ2-1|TRBV28
CASSPPGPPNEQFF
TGTGCCAGCAGTCCGCCGGGACCCCCAAATGAGCAGTTCTTC
>11|NA|TRBD2|TRBJ2-1|TRBV29-1
CSAMRGTEQFF
TGCAGCGCTATGCGGGGGACTGAGCAGTTCTTC
>16|NA|TRBD1|TRBJ1-6|TRBV6-5
CASSYYSGQGNSPLHF
TGTGCCAGCAGTTATTACTCGGGACAGGGCAATTCACCCCTCCACTTT
>14|many|NA|TRBJ1-1|TRBV20-1
CSARGGLLSTEAFF
TGCAGTGCTAGAGGGGGACTGCTGTCGACCGAAGCTTTCTTT
>14|many|NA|TRBJ2-2|TRBV30
CALCDSANTGELFF
TGTGCCCTGTGTGACAGCGCGAACACCGGGGAGCTGTTTTTT
>14|many|TRBD1|TRBJ1-1|TRBV12-3/TRBV12-4
CASSAGTGFQKAFF
TGTGCCAGCAGTGCCGGGACAGGGTTTCAGAAAGCTTTCTTT
>15|many|TRBD2|TRBJ2-3|TRBV12-3/TRBV12-4
CASRALAQSTDTQYF
TGTGCCAGCAGGGCACTAGCGCAAAGCACAGATACGCAGTATTTT
>15|many|TRBD2|TRBJ2-5|TRBV5-1
CASSPTSGGVKTQYF
TGCGCCAGCAGCCCGACTAGCGGGGGGGTAAAGACCCAGTACTTC
>15|few|NA|TRBJ2-1|TRBV5-1
CASSVQGGPYNEQFF
TGCGCCAGCAGCGTACAGGGGGGGCCCTACAATGAGCAGTTCTTC
>14|many|NA|TRBJ1-3|TRBV4-3
CASSQDTSRNTIYF
TGCGCCAGCAGCCAAGATACATCCCGAAACACCATATATTTT
>19|many|TRBD1|TRBJ2-4|TRBV7-2
CASSLEGTGASLAKNIQYF
TGTGCCAGCAGCTTAGAGGGGACAGGGGCGAGTCTAGCCAAAAACATTCAGTACTTC
>15|many|NA|TRBJ1-5|TRBV5-1
CASSLDDGVAQPQHF
TGCGCCAGCAGCTTGGACGACGGGGTGGCCCAGCCCCAGCATTTT
>17|many|NA|TRBJ1-3|TRBV7-8
CASSLQPDKSSGNTIYF
TGTGCCAGCAGCTTACAACCCGACAAGAGCTCTGGAAACACCATATATTTT
>12|few|NA|TRBJ2-7|TRBV29-1
CSVETDGYEQYF
TGCAGCGTAGAAACGGACGGCTACGAGCAGTACTTC
>13|many|NA|TRBJ1-2|TRBV11-2
CASSLDSDYGYTF
TGTGCCAGCAGCTTAGACAGTGACTATGGCTACACCTTC
>13|few|TRBD2|TRBJ2-5|TRBV20-1
CSARGTSVETQYF
TGCAGTGCTAGAGGGACTAGCGTGGAGACCCAGTACTTC
>15|many|TRBD2|TRBJ2-1|TRBV7-2
CASSLGRGARAKQFF
TGTGCCAGCAGCTTAGGGCGGGGGGCCCGGGCTAAGCAGTTCTTC
>14|many|TRBD1|TRBJ1-1|TRBV20-1
CSARGGTGNTEAFF
TGCAGTGCTAGAGGCGGGACAGGGAACACTGAAGCTTTCTTT
>12|many|NA|TRBJ1-1|TRBV5-5
CASSWGTTEAFF
TGTGCCAGCAGCTGGGGGACCACTGAAGCTTTCTTT
>14|many|NA|TRBJ1-1|TRBV7-2
CASSEKGVLTEAFF
TGTGCCAGCAGCGAGAAGGGGGTTCTCACTGAAGCTTTCTTT
>13|many|NA|TRBJ2-5|TRBV7-3
CASSPMGHQTQYF
TGTGCCAGCAGCCCCATGGGGCACCAGACCCAGTACTTC
>15|many|NA|TRBJ1-5|TRBV7-2
CASSQGERGNQPQHF
TGTGCCAGCAGTCAAGGAGAAAGGGGCAATCAGCCCCAGCATTTT
>14|NA|TRBD1|TRBJ1-2|TRBV6-6
CASSPGTADYGYTF
TGTGCCAGCAGCCCCGGGACAGCGGACTATGGCTACACCTTC
>17|few|TRBD2|TRBJ2-5|TRBV28
CASSLKTWTSGVETQYF
TGTGCCAGCAGTTTGAAAACATGGACTAGCGGGGTAGAGACCCAGTACTTC
>14|NA|NA|TRBJ1-1|TRBV19
CASRLGGGLTEAFF
TGTGCCAGTCGGTTGGGTGGGGGCCTCACTGAAGCTTTCTTT
>13|NA|NA|TRBJ2-7|TRBV7-6
CASSTDLRYEQYF
TGTGCCAGCAGTACCGACCTTCGCTACGAGCAGTACTTC
>15|few|NA|TRBJ1-3|TRBV19
CASSIEDSSGNTIYF
TGTGCCAGTAGTATTGAGGACAGCTCTGGAAACACCATATATTTT
>12|many|NA|TRBJ2-3|TRBV7-2
CASSPAGWPQYF
TGTGCCAGCAGCCCCGCCGGATGGCCGCAGTATTTT
>15|few|TRBD1|TRBJ2-2|TRBV5-1
CASSLADRATGELFF
TGCGCCAGCAGCTTGGCGGACAGGGCCACCGGGGAGCTGTTTTTT
>14|many|TRBD2|TRBJ2-7|TRBV7-9
CASSRLAVTYEQYF
TGTGCCAGCAGCAGACTAGCGGTTACCTACGAGCAGTACTTC
>12|many|NA|TRBJ2-4|TRBV28
CASSLQGNIQYF
TGTGCCAGCAGTTTACAGGGAAACATTCAGTACTTC
>13|many|NA|TRBJ1-1|TRBV7-2
CASSLDWDTEAFF
TGTGCCAGCAGCTTAGATTGGGACACTGAAGCTTTCTTT
>16|many|TRBD1|TRBJ1-2|TRBV7-2
CASSGRDRFPGYGYTF
TGTGCCAGCAGCGGGAGGGACAGGTTCCCTGGGTATGGCTACACCTTC
>13|many|NA|TRBJ1-2|TRBV7-2
CASSPQNNYGYTF
TGTGCCAGCAGTCCACAGAACAACTATGGCTACACCTTC
>14|many|NA|TRBJ2-7|TRBV7-2
CASSLEGWGHEQYF
TGTGCCAGCAGCTTAGAGGGGTGGGGCCACGAGCAGTACTTC
>14|NA|NA|TRBJ2-1|TRBV19
CAAASGSPWNEQFF
TGTGCCGCTGCTTCCGGGTCCCCTTGGAATGAGCAGTTCTTC
>14|NA|NA|TRBJ1-5|TRBV12-3/TRBV12-4
CASSPTDRSQPQHF
TGTGCCAGCAGTCCTACTGACAGGTCTCAGCCCCAGCATTTT
>12|many|NA|TRBJ1-2|TRBV29-1
CSVDRANYGYTF
TGCAGCGTTGACAGAGCTAACTATGGCTACACCTTC
>13|many|TRBD1|TRBJ2-5|TRBV6-2/TRBV6-3
CASRGTAQETQYF
TGTGCCAGCAGGGGGACAGCCCAAGAGACCCAGTACTTC
>12|NA|NA|TRBJ1-1|TRBV29-1
CSAQRGNTEAFF
TGCAGCGCCCAGCGGGGGAACACTGAAGCTTTCTTT
>12|few|NA|TRBJ2-7|TRBV2
CASSDLTYEQYF
TGTGCCAGCAGTGATTTAACCTACGAGCAGTACTTC
>15|many|TRBD1|TRBJ2-2|TRBV5-6
CASSPSDRTTGELFF
TGTGCCAGCAGCCCATCGGACAGGACCACCGGGGAGCTGTTTTTT
>13|many|TRBD2|TRBJ2-5|TRBV6-2/TRBV6-3
CASSGTSRETQYF
TGTGCCAGCAGCGGGACTAGCCGGGAGACCCAGTACTTC
>14|NA|NA|TRBJ1-5|TRBV20-1
CSASWSGGNQPQHF
TGCAGTGCTAGTTGGTCAGGGGGCAATCAGCCCCAGCATTTT
>14|NA|NA|TRBJ2-5|TRBV19
CASRTTGTSETQYF
TGTGCCAGTAGAACAACCGGGACTTCGGAGACCCAGTACTTC
>14|few|TRBD1|TRBJ2-7|TRBV10-3
CAISPRQGPYEQYF
TGTGCCATCAGTCCCCGACAGGGACCCTACGAGCAGTACTTC
>15|few|NA|TRBJ1-2|TRBV7-6
CASSSRHLLNYGYTF
TGTGCCAGCAGTTCCCGACACCTGCTAAACTATGGCTACACCTTC